The sequence of this T cell receptor beta chain was determined in a study of CD8 T cells in ankylosing spondylitis. Findings of the study overall: Reportedly, disease-linked clones are significantly enriched in ankylosing spondylitis patients' matched synovial fluid. A motif of 7 to 9 highly homologous TCR beta variants was seen as apparently characteristic of ankylosing spondylitis blood.

One entry per CDR3 protein results from TCRdb running MiXCR on the 5' RACE reads. This table has some 300,000 distinct CDR3 sequences, about 20% appearing once. The CDR3 sequence is 16 residues long. CDR1 is MNHNS and CDR2 is SASEGT in the germline V gene. V was trimmed by 2 bases and J by 2 bases, leaving 13 bases between them. A note on this clonotype: Its specificity is unknown.

J is TRBJ1-3 and V is TRBV6-1; D not certain. Material for sequencing was blood, either unsorted or a sorted T cell fraction (not recorded which). This TCR was sampled from a female donor with ankylosing spondylitis or in good health (not recorded which). The CDR3 coding sequence is TGTGCCAGCAGTGAAAGCATCCCTGAAGCTGGAAACACCATATATTTT. It is translated as CASSESIPEAGNTIYF.